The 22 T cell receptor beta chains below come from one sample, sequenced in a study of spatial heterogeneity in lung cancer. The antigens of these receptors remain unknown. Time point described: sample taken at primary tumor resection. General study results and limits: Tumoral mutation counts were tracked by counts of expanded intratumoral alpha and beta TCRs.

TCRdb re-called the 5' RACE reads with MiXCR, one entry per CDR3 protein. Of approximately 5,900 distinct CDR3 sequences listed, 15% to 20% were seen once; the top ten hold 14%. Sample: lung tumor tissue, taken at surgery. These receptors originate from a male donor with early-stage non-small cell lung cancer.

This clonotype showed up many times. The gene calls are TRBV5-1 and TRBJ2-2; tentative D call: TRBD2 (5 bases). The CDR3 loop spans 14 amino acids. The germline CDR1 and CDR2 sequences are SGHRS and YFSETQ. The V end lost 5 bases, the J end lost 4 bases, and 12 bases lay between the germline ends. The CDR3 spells CASRPTGITGELFF. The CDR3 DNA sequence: TGCGCCAGCAGACCAACGGGAATCACCGGGGAGCTGTTTTTT. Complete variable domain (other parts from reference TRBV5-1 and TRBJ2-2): KAGVTQTPRYLIKTRGQQVTLSCSPISGHRSVSWYQQTPGQGLQFLFEYFSETQRNKGNFPGRFSGRQFSNSRSEMNVSTLELGDSALYLCASRPTGITGELFFGEGSRLTVL.

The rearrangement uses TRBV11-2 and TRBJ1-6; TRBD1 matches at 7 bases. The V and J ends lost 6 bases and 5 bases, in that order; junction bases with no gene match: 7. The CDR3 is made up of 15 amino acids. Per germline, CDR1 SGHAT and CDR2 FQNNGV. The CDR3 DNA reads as TGTGCCAGCAGTTATACCGGGACAGATAATTCACCCCTCCACTTT. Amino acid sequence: CASSYTGTDNSPLHF.

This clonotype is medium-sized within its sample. CDR3 sequence (DNA): TGCGCCAGCAGCCAGCAATTGGGGAGGGGAAACATTCAGTACTTC. Translated: CASSQQLGRGNIQYF. The V and J genes are TRBV4-1 and TRBJ2-4; 7 nucleotides match TRBD2. Germline trimming cut 3 bases from V and 6 bases from J; bases unmatched to any gene: 8. The CDR3 is 15 residues long. Germline CDR1 MGHRA, CDR2 YSYEKL.

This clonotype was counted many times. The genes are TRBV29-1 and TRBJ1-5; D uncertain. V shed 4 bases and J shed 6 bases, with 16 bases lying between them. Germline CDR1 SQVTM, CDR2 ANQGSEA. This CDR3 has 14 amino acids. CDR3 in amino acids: CSVVFGVRGQPQHF. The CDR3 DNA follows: TGCAGCGTTGTGTTCGGTGTTCGGGGTCAGCCCCAGCATTTT.

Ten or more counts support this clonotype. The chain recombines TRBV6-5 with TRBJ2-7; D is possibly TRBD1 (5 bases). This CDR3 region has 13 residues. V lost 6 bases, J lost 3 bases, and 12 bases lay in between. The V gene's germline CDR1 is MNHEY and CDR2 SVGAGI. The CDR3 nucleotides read TGTGCCAGCAGCATTACAGGAATCTACGAGCAGTACTTC. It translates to CASSITGIYEQYF.

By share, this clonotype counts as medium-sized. The CDR3 sequence is CASKNRDYSTDTQYF. The CDR3 region has the DNA TGTGCCAGCAAGAACCGGGACTATTCCACAGATACGCAGTATTTT. This chain uses TRBV4-2 with TRBJ2-3; 7 bases are a match to TRBD2. The V segment lost 7 bases and the J segment 2 bases; nucleotides outside the gene matches: 9. The CDR3 length is 15 residues. CDR1 is LGHNA, CDR2 YNFKEQ, per germline.

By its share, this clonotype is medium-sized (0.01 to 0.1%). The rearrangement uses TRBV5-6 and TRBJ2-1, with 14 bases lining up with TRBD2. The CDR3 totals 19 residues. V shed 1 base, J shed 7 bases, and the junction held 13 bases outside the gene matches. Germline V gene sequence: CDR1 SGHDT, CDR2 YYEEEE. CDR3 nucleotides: TGTGCCAGCAGCTTGTTGACTAGCGGGAGGGCCGTTAGGGCGAATGAGCAGTTCTTC. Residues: CASSLLTSGRAVRANEQFF.

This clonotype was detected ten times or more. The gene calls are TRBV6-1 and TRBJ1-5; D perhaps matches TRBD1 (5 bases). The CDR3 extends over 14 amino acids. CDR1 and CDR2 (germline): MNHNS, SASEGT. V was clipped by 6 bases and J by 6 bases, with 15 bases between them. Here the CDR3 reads CASSRLGTGQPQHF. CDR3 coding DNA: TGTGCCAGCAGCAGACTGGGGACGGGTCAGCCCCAGCATTTT.

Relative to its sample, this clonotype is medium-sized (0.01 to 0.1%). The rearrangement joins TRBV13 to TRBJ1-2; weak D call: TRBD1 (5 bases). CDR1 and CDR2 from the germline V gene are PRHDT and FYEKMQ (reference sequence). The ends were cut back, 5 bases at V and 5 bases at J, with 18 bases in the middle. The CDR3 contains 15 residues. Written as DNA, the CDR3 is TGTGCCAGCAGCGCAGGACACCACAATTGGTATGGCTACACCTTC. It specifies CASSAGHHNWYGYTF.

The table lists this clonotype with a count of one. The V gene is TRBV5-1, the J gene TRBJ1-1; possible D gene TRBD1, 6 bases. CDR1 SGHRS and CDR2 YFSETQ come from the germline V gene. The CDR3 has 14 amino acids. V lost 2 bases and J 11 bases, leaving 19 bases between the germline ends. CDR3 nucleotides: TGCGCCAGCAGCTTCAGTGGGGGCACAGGAATCGCTTTCTTT. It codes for CASSFSGGTGIAFF.

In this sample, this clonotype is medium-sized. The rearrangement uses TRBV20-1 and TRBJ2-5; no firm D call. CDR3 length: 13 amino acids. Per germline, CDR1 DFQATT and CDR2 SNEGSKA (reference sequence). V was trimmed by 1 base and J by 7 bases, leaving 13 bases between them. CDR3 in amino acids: CSARGTVKGTQYF. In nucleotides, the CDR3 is TGCAGTGCTAGAGGGACCGTAAAAGGGACCCAGTACTTC.

CDR3 protein: CASSSFGPNGETQYF. The CDR3 DNA reads as TGTGCCAGCAGCAGTTTCGGGCCGAACGGAGAGACCCAGTACTTC. The chain joins TRBV27 to TRBJ2-5; D ambiguous. The length of the CDR3 is 15 residues. Trimming took off 6 bases at V and 4 bases at J, with 18 bases between the two ends. CDR1 and CDR2 from the germline V gene are MNHEY and SMNVEV (reference sequence).

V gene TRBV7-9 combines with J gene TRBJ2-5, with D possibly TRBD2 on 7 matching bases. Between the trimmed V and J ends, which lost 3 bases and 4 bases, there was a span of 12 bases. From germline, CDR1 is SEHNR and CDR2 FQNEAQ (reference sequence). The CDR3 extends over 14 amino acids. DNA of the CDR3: TGTGCCAGCAGCTTTATGGCGGGGGCAGAGACCCAGTACTTC. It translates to CASSFMAGAETQYF.

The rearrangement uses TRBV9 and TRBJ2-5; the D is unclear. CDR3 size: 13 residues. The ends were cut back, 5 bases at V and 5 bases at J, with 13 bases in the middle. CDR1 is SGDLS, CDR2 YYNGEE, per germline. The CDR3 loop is CASRGQAEETQYF. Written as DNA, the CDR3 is TGTGCCAGCAGAGGGCAGGCTGAGGAGACCCAGTACTTC.

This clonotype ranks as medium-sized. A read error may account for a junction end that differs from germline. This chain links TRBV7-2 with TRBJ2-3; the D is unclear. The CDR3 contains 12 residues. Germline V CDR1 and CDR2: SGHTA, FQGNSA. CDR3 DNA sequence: TGCGCCAGCAGCTTATACACAGATACGCAGTATTTT. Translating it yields CASSLYTDTQYF.

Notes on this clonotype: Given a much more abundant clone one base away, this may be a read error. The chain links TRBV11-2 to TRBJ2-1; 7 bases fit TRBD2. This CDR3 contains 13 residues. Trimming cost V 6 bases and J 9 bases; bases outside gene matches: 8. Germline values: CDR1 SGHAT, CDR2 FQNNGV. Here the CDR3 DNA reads TGTGCCAGCAGGATAGTGGGAGGGGTTGAGCAGTTCTTC. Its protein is CASRIVGGVEQFF.

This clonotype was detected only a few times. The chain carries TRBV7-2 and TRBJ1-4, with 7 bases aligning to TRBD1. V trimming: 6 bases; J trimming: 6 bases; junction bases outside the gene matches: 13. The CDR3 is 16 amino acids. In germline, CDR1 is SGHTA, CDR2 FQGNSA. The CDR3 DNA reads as TGTGCCAGCAGTTTTCTAAGGGGGCGCTTGGATGAAAAACTGTTTTTT. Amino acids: CASSFLRGRLDEKLFF.

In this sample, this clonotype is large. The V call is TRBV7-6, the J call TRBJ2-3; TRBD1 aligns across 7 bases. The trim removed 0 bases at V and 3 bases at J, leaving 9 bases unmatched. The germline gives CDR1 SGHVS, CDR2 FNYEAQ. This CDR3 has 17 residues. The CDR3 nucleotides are TGTGCCAGCAGCTTAGCGCACAGGGGAGTCCAAACAGATACGCAGTATTTT. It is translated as CASSLAHRGVQTDTQYF.

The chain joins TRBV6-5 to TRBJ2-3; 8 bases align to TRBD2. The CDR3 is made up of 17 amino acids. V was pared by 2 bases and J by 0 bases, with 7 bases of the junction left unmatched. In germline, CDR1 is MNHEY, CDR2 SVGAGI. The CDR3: CASSYRGAGASTDTQYF. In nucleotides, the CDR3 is TGTGCCAGCAGTTACCGTGGAGCGGGGGCTAGCACAGATACGCAGTATTTT.

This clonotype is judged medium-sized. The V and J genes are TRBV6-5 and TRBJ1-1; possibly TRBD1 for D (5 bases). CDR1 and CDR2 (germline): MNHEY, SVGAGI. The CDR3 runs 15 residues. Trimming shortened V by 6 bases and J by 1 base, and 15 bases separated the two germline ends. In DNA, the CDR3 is TGTGCCAGCAGACACACCGGGGGGTCGAACACTGAAGCTTTCTTT. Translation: CASRHTGGSNTEAFF.

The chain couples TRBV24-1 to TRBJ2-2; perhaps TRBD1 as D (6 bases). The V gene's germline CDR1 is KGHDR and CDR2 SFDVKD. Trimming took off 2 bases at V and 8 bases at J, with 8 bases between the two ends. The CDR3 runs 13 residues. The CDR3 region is CATSDWTAGELFF. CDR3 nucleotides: TGTGCCACCAGTGATTGGACAGCTGGGGAGCTGTTTTTT.

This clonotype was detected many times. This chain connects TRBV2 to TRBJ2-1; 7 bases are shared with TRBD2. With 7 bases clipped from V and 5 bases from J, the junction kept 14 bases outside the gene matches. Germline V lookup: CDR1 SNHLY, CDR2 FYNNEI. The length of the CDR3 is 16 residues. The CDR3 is CASTPGGGKRNNEQFF. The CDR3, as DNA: TGTGCCAGCACCCCGGGAGGCGGGAAGAGAAACAATGAGCAGTTCTTC.